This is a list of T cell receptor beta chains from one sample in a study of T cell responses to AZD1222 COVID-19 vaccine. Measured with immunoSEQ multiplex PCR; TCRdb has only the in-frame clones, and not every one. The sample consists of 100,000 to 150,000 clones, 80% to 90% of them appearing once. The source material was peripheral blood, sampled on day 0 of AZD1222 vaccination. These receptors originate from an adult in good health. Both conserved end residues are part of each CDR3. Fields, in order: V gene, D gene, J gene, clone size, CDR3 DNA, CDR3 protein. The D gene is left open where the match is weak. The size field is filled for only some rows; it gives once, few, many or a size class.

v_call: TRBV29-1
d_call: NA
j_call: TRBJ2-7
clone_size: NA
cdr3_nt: TGCAGCGTTGTACCCAGCGCCGAGACGCAGCAGTACTTC
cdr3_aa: CSVVPSAETQQYF

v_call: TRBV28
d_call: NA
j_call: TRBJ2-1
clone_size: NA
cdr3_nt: TGTGCCACCCTCCCCTTTTCCCACAATGAGCAGTTCTTC
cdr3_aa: CATLPFSHNEQFF

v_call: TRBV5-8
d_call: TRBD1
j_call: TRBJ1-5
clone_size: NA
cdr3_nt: TGTGCCAGCAGCTTGTCTCGACAGGGGACCATACCTTATAGCAATCAGCCCCAGCATTTT
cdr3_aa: CASSLSRQGTIPYSNQPQHF

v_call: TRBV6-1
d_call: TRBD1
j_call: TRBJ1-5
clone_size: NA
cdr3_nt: TGTGCCAGCAGTGAAAAGTTACAGGGGAGCAATCAGCCCCAGCATTTT
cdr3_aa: CASSEKLQGSNQPQHF

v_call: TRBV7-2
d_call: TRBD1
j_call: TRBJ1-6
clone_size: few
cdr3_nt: TGTGCCAGCAGCTCCGGAACAGGGGCCGGTTCACCCCTCCACTTT
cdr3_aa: CASSSGTGAGSPLHF

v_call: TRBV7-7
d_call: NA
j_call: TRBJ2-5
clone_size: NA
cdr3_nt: TGTGCTAGCAGCTTAGTTCTGGGCCCCCAGTACTTC
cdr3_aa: CASSLVLGPQYF

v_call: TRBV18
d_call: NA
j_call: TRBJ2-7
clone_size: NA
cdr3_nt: TGTGCCAGCTCACGGGCCTCGGGGTTGGGATACGAGCAGTACTTC
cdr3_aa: CASSRASGLGYEQYF

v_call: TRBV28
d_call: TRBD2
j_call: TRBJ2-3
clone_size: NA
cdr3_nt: TGTGCCACCGTTAGCGGGAGGGCCGGGAGCGTGTATTTT
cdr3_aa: CATVSGRAGSVYF

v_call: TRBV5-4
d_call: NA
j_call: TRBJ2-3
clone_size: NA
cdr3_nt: TGTGCCAGCAGCCCCCGGACCGGGGGGCGGGCAGATACGCAGTATTTT
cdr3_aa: CASSPRTGGRADTQYF

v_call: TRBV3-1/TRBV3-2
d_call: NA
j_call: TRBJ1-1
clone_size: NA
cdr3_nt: TGTGCCAGCAGCCAAGATAGGGGGGAGGACACTGAAGCTTTCTTT
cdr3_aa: CASSQDRGEDTEAFF

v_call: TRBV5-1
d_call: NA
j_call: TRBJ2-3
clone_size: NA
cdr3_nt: TGCGCCAGCAGCTTGGGGACGGGATACACAGATACGCAGTATTTT
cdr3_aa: CASSLGTGYTDTQYF

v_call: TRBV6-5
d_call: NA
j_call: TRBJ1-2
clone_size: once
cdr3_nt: TGTGCCAGCAGCCGAGGTGGCTACACCTTC
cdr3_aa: CASSRGGYTF

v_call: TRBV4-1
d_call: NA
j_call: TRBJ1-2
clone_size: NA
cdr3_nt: TGCGCCAGCAGCCAGCCCGGGTGGGGGCCCAGTGGCTACACCTTC
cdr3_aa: CASSQPGWGPSGYTF

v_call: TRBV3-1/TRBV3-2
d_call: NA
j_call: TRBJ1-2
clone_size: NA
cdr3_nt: TGTGCCAGCAGCCAATCTGGGGGTGGCTACACCTTC
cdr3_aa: CASSQSGGGYTF

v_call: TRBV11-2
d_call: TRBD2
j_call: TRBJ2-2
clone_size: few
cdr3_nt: TGTGCCAGCAGCCCGATGAGGCCTAGCGGGAGATTGGGCGGGGAGCTGTTTTTT
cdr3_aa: CASSPMRPSGRLGGELFF

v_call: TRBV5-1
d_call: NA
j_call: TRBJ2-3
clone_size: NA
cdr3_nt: TGCGCCAGTGACGAGACACACATCACAGATACGCAGTATTTT
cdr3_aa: CASDETHITDTQYF

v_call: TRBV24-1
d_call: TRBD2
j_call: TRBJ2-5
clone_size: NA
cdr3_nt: TGTGCCACCAGTGACTCGGGACTAGCGGGAGGAGAGACCCAGTACTTC
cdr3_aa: CATSDSGLAGGETQYF

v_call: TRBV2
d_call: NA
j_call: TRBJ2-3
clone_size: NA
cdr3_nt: TGTGCCAGCAGTGAAAACAGGGCCGATACGCAGTATTTT
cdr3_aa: CASSENRADTQYF

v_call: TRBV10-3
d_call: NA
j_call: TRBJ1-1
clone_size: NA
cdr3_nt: TGTGCCATCAGCGAGGGTGCTGAAGCTTTCTTT
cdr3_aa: CAISEGAEAFF

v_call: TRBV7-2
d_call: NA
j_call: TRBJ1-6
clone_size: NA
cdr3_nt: TGTGCCAGCAGCTTACCGCAGGGTTCCAATTCACCCCTCCACTTT
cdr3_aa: CASSLPQGSNSPLHF

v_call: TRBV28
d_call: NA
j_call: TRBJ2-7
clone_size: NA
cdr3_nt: TGTGCCAGCAGTTTTGCCCAAACAAGGAACTACGAGCAGTACTTC
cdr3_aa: CASSFAQTRNYEQYF

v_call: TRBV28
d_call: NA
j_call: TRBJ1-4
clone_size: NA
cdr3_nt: TGTGCCAGCAGTTTATTCGGTGCGGGAGGAGAAAAACTGTTTTTT
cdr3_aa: CASSLFGAGGEKLFF

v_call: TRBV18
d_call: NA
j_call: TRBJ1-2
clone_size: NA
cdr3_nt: TGTGCCAGCTCACCTTCAGGCTCGACCGATGGCTACACCTTC
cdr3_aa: CASSPSGSTDGYTF

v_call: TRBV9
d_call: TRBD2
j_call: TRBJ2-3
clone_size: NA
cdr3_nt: TGTGCCAGCACCAGGACTAGCGAAAGCACAGATACGCAGTATTTT
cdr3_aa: CASTRTSESTDTQYF

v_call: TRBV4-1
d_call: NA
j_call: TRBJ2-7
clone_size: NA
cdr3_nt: TGCGCCAGCAGCCAAGAGAACAGTGCTGCCTACGAGCAGTACTTC
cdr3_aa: CASSQENSAAYEQYF

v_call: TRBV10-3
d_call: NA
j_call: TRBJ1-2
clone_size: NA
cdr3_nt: TGTGCCATCGACCAAGGAGATGGCTACACCTTC
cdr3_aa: CAIDQGDGYTF

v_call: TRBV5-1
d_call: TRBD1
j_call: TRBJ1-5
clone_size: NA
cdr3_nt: TGCGCCAGCAGCTTGGAGGGGGCCCATAATCAGCCCCAGCATTTT
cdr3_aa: CASSLEGAHNQPQHF

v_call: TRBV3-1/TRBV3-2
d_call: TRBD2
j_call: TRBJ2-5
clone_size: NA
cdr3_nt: TGTGCCAGCAGCCAAGATCGGTTACTAGCGCTATCGACCCAGTACTTC
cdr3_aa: CASSQDRLLALSTQYF

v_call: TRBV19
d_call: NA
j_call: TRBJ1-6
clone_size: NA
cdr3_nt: TGTGCCAGTAGCTGGGGAGGCGGTTCACCCCTCCACTTT
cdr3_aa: CASSWGGGSPLHF

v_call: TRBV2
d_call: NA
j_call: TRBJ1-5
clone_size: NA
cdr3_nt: TGTGCCAGCAGTAGGGATCAGCCCCAGCATTTT
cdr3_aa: CASSRDQPQHF